Listed below are T cell receptor beta chains from one sample, sequenced in a study of cytomegalovirus exposure and HLA in healthy donors. Profiling relied on immunoSEQ multiplex PCR, and the TCRdb table lists in-frame clones only, not all of them. The sample comprises some 150,000 clones, approximately 82% of which are singletons, and around 6.6% rests with the top ten. Sequences were obtained from PBMCs. The receptors come from a woman between 45 and 65 years old in good health and CMV-seropositive. CDR3s include the opening cysteine and the closing phenylalanine or tryptophan. Fields, in order: clone size, J gene, V gene, D gene, CDR3 protein, CDR3 DNA. The D gene is left open where the match is weak. Part of the rows lack a size; the others show once, few, many or a class for expanded clones.

>.|TRBJ1-4|TRBV5-5|TRBD1
CASNRGREEKLFF
TGTGCCAGCAACAGGGGGCGAGAAGAAAAACTGTTTTTT
>once|TRBJ2-5|TRBV12-5|TRBD1
CASGLVTGAGETQYF
TGTGCTAGTGGTTTGGTAACAGGGGCCGGGGAGACCCAGTACTTC
>.|TRBJ1-1|TRBV27|.
CASSFLGGQETFF
TGTGCCAGCAGTTTTTTAGGAGGGCAAGAAACTTTCTTT
>.|TRBJ2-7|TRBV5-1|TRBD1
CASSLGYGQGKSYEQYF
TGCGCCAGCAGCTTGGGATACGGACAGGGGAAATCCTACGAGCAGTACTTC
>.|TRBJ2-5|TRBV6-1|TRBD2
CASRSGGVHQETQYF
TGTGCCAGCAGGAGCGGGGGGGTCCACCAAGAGACCCAGTACTTC
>.|TRBJ2-7|TRBV6-5|TRBD2
CASSYAGGGYEQYF
TGTGCCAGCAGTTACGCGGGGGGCGGCTACGAGCAGTACTTC
>.|TRBJ1-3|TRBV18|.
CASSPQEFSSGNTIYF
TGTGCCAGCTCACCACAGGAGTTCAGCTCTGGAAACACCATATATTTT
>.|TRBJ1-6|TRBV30|TRBD1
CAWSKDRASSPLHF
TGTGCCTGGAGCAAGGACAGGGCGAGTTCACCCCTCCACTTT
>.|TRBJ2-7|TRBV11-2|TRBD1
CASSFGQGIYEQYF
TGTGCCAGCAGCTTCGGACAGGGTATCTACGAGCAGTACTTC
>once|TRBJ1-1|TRBV27|TRBD1
CASSFQGGLRYAEAFF
TGTGCCAGCAGTTTTCAGGGGGGTCTTCGCTACGCTGAAGCTTTCTTT
>few|TRBJ2-7|TRBV20-1|.
CSASRSYEQYF
TGCAGTGCTAGTAGATCCTACGAGCAGTACTTC
>.|TRBJ1-2|TRBV7-9|TRBD1
CASSPRSGTGGSINYGYTF
TGTGCCAGCAGCCCCCGGTCCGGGACAGGGGGCTCGATTAACTATGGCTACACCTTC
>few|TRBJ1-1|TRBV5-5|.
CASSLVRRVGTEAFF
TGTGCCAGCAGCTTGGTCCGCAGGGTAGGCACTGAAGCTTTCTTT
>.|TRBJ2-2|TRBV5-6|TRBD2
CASSLLAGVLTGELFF
TGTGCCAGCAGCCTACTAGCGGGAGTTCTCACCGGGGAGCTGTTTTTT
>.|TRBJ2-1|TRBV7-2|.
CASSLDPEGDEQFF
TGTGCCAGCAGCTTAGACCCCGAGGGGGATGAGCAGTTCTTC
>once|TRBJ2-2|TRBV27|.
CASSPHRRNTGELFF
TGTGCCAGCAGTCCCCACAGGAGGAACACCGGGGAGCTGTTTTTT
>.|TRBJ1-4|TRBV6-5|TRBD1
CASSYRWDREEKLFF
TGTGCCAGCAGTTATCGTTGGGACAGGGAAGAAAAACTGTTTTTT
>.|TRBJ1-2|TRBV30|.
CGTPKDYGYTF
TGTGGGACACCAAAAGACTATGGCTACACCTTC
>.|TRBJ2-2|TRBV5-5|TRBD2
CASSLTGGNTGELFF
TGTGCCAGCAGCTTGACGGGGGGGAACACCGGGGAGCTGTTTTTT
>few|TRBJ2-3|TRBV6-1|TRBD1
CASSPRDSPTDTQYF
TGTGCCAGCAGTCCCCGGGACAGCCCCACAGATACGCAGTATTTT
>.|TRBJ1-2|TRBV7-2|TRBD1
CASSETGGHYGYTF
TGTGCCAGCAGCGAAACAGGGGGGCACTATGGCTACACCTTC
>once|TRBJ1-6|TRBV29-1|TRBD1
CSVGADRGSPLHF
TGCAGCGTTGGGGCAGACAGGGGATCACCCCTCCACTTT
>once|TRBJ2-7|TRBV27|.
CASSFLAQF
TGTGCCAGCAGTTTTTTGGCCCAGTTC
>.|TRBJ1-2|TRBV27|TRBD1
CASSFLTGTRGYTF
TGTGCCAGCAGTTTCCTGACAGGGACTCGCGGCTACACCTTC
>.|TRBJ2-3|TRBV20-1|.
CSARVSDTQYF
TGCAGTGCTAGAGTATCAGATACGCAGTATTTT
>.|TRBJ2-3|TRBV7-2|TRBD2
CASSVLSGGAWRDTQYF
TGTGCCAGCAGCGTCCTCAGCGGGGGGGCCTGGAGAGATACGCAGTATTTT
>.|TRBJ1-2|TRBV5-1|TRBD1
CASSYDRADYGYTF
TGCGCCAGCAGTTATGACAGGGCGGACTATGGCTACACCTTC
>.|TRBJ2-5|TRBV6-5|TRBD2
CASSYTSSGGQETQYF
TGTGCCAGCAGTTACACGTCTAGCGGGGGTCAAGAGACCCAGTACTTC
>.|TRBJ1-3|TRBV5-4|TRBD1
CASSLPGQGISGNTIYF
TGTGCCAGCAGCTTGCCGGGACAGGGTATCTCTGGAAACACCATATATTTT
>.|TRBJ1-1|TRBV5-6|TRBD1
CASSITGVGTEAFF
TGTGCCAGCAGCATAACAGGGGTGGGCACTGAAGCTTTCTTT
>.|TRBJ2-1|TRBV11-2|TRBD2
CASSATSGGLSYNEQFF
TGTGCCAGCAGCGCCACTAGCGGGGGCCTCTCCTACAATGAGCAGTTCTTC
>.|TRBJ1-5|TRBV5-6|.
CASSLRQGGNQPQHF
TGTGCCAGCAGCTTGAGGCAGGGCGGCAATCAGCCCCAGCATTTT
>.|TRBJ2-7|TRBV27|.
CASRTGLGEQYF
TGTGCCAGCAGGACAGGACTCGGCGAGCAGTACTTC
>.|TRBJ2-3|TRBV28|.
CASSLWSGNPDTQYF
TGTGCCAGCAGTTTATGGTCAGGTAATCCAGATACGCAGTATTTT
>.|TRBJ2-7|TRBV10-3|.
CATGDTPYEQYF
TGTGCCACCGGGGACACCCCTTACGAGCAGTACTTC
>.|TRBJ1-1|TRBV18|TRBD1
CASSEGTGGEAFF
TGTGCCAGCTCGGAAGGGACAGGGGGGGAAGCTTTCTTT
>once|TRBJ1-1|TRBV4-2|.
CASSQDKPGTEAFF
TGTGCCAGCAGCCAAGATAAGCCCGGGACTGAAGCTTTCTTT
>.|TRBJ2-1|TRBV7-2|TRBD2
CASSLGRGGYNEQFF
TGTGCCAGCAGCTTAGGCCGGGGGGGCTACAATGAGCAGTTCTTC
>.|TRBJ1-2|TRBV29-1|TRBD1
CSVPGQGDYGYTF
TGCAGCGTACCGGGACAGGGGGACTATGGCTACACCTTC
>.|TRBJ2-2|TRBV19|TRBD1
CASSIVGGRGRSGELFF
TGTGCCAGTAGTATAGTAGGGGGCAGGGGGCGATCCGGGGAGCTGTTTTTT
>.|TRBJ1-2|TRBV30|TRBD1
CAWTPRTGGGYTF
TGTGCCTGGACCCCCCGGACAGGGGGTGGCTACACCTTC
>.|TRBJ1-3|TRBV6-6|.
CASSGPDNRSGNTIYF
TGTGCCAGCAGTGGCCCGGACAACCGAAGTGGAAACACCATATATTTT
>.|TRBJ1-3|TRBV9|.
CASSASPGWQALGRIYF
TGTGCCAGCAGCGCCTCCCCGGGGTGGCAGGCCCTAGGGCGAATATATTTT
>.|TRBJ1-4|TRBV29-1|.
CSVERQGGGATNEKLFF
TGCAGCGTCGAGCGCCAGGGCGGTGGAGCAACTAATGAAAAACTGTTTTTT
>.|TRBJ2-5|TRBV4-3|TRBD1
CASSQGQGDRETQYF
TGCGCCAGCAGCCAAGGACAAGGGGACAGGGAGACCCAGTACTTC
>.|TRBJ2-1|TRBV7-8|TRBD2
CASSPGTSGGRNEQFF
TGTGCCAGCAGCCCAGGGACTAGCGGGGGAAGGAATGAGCAGTTCTTC
>.|TRBJ1-2|TRBV4-1|TRBD1
CASSQVLDRGKGYTF
TGCGCCAGCAGCCAAGTTTTGGACAGGGGCAAAGGCTACACCTTC
>.|TRBJ1-1|TRBV7-2|TRBD1
CASSPLGTGGTAFF
TGTGCCAGCAGCCCACTGGGGACAGGGGGCACGGCTTTCTTT
>.|TRBJ2-7|TRBV7-8|.
CASSLDRRGYEQYF
TGTGCCAGCAGCTTAGACAGAAGGGGTTACGAGCAGTACTTC
>.|TRBJ1-1|TRBV10-3|.
CAIGGGRNTEAFF
TGTGCCATCGGTGGGGGGCGGAACACTGAAGCTTTCTTT
>.|TRBJ1-1|TRBV20-1|.
CSARMNTEAFF
TGCAGTGCTCGTATGAACACTGAAGCTTTCTTT
>.|TRBJ1-1|TRBV19|.
CNPGNTEAFF
TGTAACCCGGGGAACACTGAAGCTTTCTTT
>few|TRBJ1-6|TRBV30|TRBD1
CAWRGDRGSPLHF
TGTGCCTGGAGAGGTGACAGGGGTTCACCCCTCCACTTT
>.|TRBJ2-7|TRBV7-2|.
CASSTVGGSFYEQYF
TGTGCCAGCAGCACAGTCGGGGGATCCTTCTACGAGCAGTACTTC